This T cell receptor beta chain was recovered during a study of regulatory dendritic cells for organ transplantation. The study, taken as a whole, reports: Memory CD8+ clonal expansion seemed more limited with regulatory than mature dendritic cells. Memory T cells were less diverse than naive, with memory CD8+ most oligoclonal. Among resting subsets, memory CD8+ cells contained the most alloreactive clonotypes.

With V trimmed by 7 bases and J by 5 bases, 7 bases remained unmatched. In germline, CDR1 is SNHLY, CDR2 FYNNEI. The CDR3 is 13 residues long. The assay was immunoSEQ multiplex PCR, and TCRdb's table has in-frame clones only and misses some. The sample carries about 10,000 clones, 80% recorded once. CFSE-labeled sorted T cells met regulatory or mature dendritic cells for roughly 5 days. Memory T cells were CD45RO+, naive were CD45RA+, sorted by FACS. This clone has just a few counts. What it binds is unknown. The rearrangement uses TRBV2 and TRBJ1-1; 7 nucleotides align to TRBD1. This clonotype was sampled from a human donor in good health. The material sequenced was memory CD4+ T cells from blood cultured with dendritic cells. Described subset: CD45RO+ memory T cells. The CDR3 bases are TGTGCCAGCACAGGGGGAGAGTGGACTGAAGCTTTCTTT. Translation gives CASTGGEWTEAFF.